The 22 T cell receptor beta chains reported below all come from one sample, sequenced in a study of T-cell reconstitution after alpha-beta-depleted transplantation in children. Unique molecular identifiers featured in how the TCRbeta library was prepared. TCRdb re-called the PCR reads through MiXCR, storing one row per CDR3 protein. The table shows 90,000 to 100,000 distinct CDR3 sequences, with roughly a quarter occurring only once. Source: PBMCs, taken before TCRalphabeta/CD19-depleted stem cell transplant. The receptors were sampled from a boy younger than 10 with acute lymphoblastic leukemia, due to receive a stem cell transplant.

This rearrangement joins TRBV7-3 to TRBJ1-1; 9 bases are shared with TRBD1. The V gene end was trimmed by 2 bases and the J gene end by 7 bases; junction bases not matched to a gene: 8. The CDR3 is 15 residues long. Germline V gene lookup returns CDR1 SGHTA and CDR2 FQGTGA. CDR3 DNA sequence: TGTGCCAGCAGCTTATTAGGGACAGGGAATGATGAAGCTTTCTTT. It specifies CASSLLGTGNDEAFF.

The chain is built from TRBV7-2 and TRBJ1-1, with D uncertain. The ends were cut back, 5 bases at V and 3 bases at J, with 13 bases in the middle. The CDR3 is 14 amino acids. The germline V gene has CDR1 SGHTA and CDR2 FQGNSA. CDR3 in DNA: TGTGCCAGCAGCCAGAGTAAGATATACACTGAAGCTTTCTTT. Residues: CASSQSKIYTEAFF.

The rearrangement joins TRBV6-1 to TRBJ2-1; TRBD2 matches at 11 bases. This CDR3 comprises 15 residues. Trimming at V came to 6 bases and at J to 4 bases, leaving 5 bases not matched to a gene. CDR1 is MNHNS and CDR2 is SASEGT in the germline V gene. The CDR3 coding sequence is TGTGCCAGCAGGCTCGGGACTAGCGGATACAATGAGCAGTTCTTC. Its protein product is CASRLGTSGYNEQFF.

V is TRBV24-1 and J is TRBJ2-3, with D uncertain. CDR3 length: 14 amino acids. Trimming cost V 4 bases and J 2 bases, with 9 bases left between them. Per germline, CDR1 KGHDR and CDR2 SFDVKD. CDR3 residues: CATSDALFTDTQYF. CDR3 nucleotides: TGTGCCACCAGTGACGCCCTCTTCACAGATACGCAGTATTTT.

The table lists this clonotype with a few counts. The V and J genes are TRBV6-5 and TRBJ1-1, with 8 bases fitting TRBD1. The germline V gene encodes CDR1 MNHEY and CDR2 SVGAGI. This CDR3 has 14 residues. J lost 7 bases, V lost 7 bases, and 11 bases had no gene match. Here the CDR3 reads CASIAEYRGIEAFF. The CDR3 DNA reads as TGTGCCAGCATTGCCGAGTACAGGGGGATTGAAGCTTTCTTT.

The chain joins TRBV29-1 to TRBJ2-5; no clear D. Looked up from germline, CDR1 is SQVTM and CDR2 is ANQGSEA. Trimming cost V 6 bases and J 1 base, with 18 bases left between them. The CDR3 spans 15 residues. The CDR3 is CSVLGRGPTQETQYF. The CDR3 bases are TGCAGCGTCCTCGGTAGAGGACCGACCCAAGAGACCCAGTACTTC.

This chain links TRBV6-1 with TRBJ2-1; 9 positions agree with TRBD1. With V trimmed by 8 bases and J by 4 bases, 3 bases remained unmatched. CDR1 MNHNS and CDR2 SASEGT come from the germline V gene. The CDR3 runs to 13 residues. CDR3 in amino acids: CASRDREYNEQFF. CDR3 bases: TGTGCCAGCCGGGACAGGGAATACAATGAGCAGTTCTTC.

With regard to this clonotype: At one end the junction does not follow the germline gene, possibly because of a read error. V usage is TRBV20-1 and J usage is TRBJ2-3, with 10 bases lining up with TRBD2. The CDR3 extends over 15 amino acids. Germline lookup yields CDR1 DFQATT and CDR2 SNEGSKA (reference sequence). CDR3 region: CSASGTSVSTDTLYF. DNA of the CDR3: TGCAGTGCTAGCGGGACTAGCGTTAGCACAGATACGCTGTATTTT.

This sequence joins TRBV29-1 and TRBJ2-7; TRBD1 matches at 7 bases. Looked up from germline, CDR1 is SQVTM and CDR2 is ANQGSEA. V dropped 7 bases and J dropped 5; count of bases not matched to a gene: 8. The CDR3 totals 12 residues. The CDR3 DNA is TGCAGCGCTAGGGGGCCGGGCGACGAGCAGTACTTC. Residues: CSARGPGDEQYF.

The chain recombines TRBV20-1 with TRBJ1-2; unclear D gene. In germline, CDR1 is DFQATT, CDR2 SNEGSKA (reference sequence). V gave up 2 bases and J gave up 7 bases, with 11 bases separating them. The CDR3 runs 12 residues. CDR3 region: CSARPLDGGYTF. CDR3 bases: TGCAGTGCTAGACCGCTGGACGGTGGCTACACCTTC.

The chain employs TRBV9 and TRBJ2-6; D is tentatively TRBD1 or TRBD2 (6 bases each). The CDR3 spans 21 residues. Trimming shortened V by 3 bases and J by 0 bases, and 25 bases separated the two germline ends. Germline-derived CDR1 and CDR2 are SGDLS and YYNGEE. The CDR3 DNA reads TGTGCCAGCAGCGCGCGGGGTGGGGGGCCAGATCTTAGCTCTGGGGCCAACGTCCTGACTTTC. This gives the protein CASSARGGGPDLSSGANVLTF.

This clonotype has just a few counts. The CDR3 loop is CASSVATTSGGLRTDTQYF. CDR3 in DNA: TGTGCCAGCAGCGTAGCTACGACTAGCGGAGGGCTCCGCACAGATACGCAGTATTTT. This chain connects TRBV9 to TRBJ2-3, with 9 nucleotides matching TRBD2. The CDR3 sequence is 19 residues long. J lost 1 base, V lost 0 bases, and 12 bases had no gene match. The germline gives CDR1 SGDLS, CDR2 YYNGEE.

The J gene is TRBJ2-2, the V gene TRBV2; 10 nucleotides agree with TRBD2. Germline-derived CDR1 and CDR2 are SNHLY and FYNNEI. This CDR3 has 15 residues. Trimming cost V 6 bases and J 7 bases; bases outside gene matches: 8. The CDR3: CASRSSGSVGGELFF. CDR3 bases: TGTGCCAGCAGATCTAGCGGGAGCGTCGGCGGGGAGCTGTTTTTT. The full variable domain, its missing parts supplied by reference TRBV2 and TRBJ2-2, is EPEVTQTPSHQVTQMGQEVILRCVPISNHLYFYWYRQILGQKVEFLVSFYNNEISEKSEIFDDQFSVERPDGSNFTLKIRSTKLEDSAMYFCASRSSGSVGGELFFGEGSRLTVL.

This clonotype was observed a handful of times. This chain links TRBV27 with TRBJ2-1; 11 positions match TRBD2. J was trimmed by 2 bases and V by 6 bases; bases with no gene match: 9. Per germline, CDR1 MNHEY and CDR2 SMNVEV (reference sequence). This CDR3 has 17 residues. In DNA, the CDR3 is TGTGCCAGCAGCCCTGGACTAGCGGGTTTCGCCTACAATGAGCAGTTCTTC. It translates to CASSPGLAGFAYNEQFF.

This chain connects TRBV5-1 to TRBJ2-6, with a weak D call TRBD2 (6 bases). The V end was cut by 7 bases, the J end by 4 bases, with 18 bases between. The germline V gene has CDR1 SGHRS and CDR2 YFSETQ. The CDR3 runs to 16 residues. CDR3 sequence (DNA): TGCGCCAGCCGGAGGGGCTCCCCGGGCGGGGCCAACGTCCTGACTTTC. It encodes CASRRGSPGGANVLTF.

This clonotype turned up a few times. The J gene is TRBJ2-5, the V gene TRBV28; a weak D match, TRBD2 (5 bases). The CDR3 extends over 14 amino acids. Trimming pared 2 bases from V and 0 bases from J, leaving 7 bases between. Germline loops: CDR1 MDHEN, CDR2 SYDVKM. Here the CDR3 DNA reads TGTGCCAGCAGTTTAGCGGGTTACCAAGAGACCCAGTACTTC. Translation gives CASSLAGYQETQYF. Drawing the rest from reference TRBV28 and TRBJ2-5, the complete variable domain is DVKVTQSSRYLVKRTGEKVFLECVQDMDHENMFWYRQDPGLGLRLIYFSYDVKMKEKGDIPEGYSVSREKKERFSLILESASTNQTSMYLCASSLAGYQETQYFGPGTRLLVL.

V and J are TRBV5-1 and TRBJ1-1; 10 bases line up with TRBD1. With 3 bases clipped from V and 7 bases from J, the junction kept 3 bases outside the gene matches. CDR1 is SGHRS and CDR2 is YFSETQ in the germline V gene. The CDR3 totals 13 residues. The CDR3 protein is CASSSTGGDEAFF. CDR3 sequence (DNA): TGCGCCAGCAGCTCGACAGGGGGCGATGAAGCTTTCTTT. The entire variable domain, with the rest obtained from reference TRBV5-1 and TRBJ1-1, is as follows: KAGVTQTPRYLIKTRGQQVTLSCSPISGHRSVSWYQQTPGQGLQFLFEYFSETQRNKGNFPGRFSGRQFSNSRSEMNVSTLELGDSALYLCASSSTGGDEAFFGQGTRLTVV.

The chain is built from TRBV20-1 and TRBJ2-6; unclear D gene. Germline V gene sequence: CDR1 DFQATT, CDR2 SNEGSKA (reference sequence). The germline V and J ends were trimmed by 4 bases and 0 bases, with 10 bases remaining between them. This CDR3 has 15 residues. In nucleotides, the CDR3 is TGCAGTGCTACTCGCGCTTACTCTGGGGCCAACGTCCTGACTTTC. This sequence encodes CSATRAYSGANVLTF.

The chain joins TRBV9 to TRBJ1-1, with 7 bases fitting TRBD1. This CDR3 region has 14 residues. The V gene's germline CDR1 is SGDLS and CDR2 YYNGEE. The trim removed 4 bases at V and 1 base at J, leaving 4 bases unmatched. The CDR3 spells CASSPGQANTEAFF. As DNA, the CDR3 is TGTGCCAGCAGCCCCGGACAGGCGAACACTGAAGCTTTCTTT.

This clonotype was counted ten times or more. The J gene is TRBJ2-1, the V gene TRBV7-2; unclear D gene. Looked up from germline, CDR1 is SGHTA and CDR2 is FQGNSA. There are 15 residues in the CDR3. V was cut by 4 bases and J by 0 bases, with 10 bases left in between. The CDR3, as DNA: TGTGCCAGCAGCTCTGTAGTGAGCTCCTACAATGAGCAGTTCTTC. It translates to CASSSVVSSYNEQFF.

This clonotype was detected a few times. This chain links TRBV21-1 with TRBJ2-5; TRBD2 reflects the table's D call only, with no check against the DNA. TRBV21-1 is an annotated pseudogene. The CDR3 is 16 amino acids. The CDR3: CASSKAGGGDKETQYF. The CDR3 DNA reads TGTGCCAGCAGCAAAGCCGGCGGAGGAGATAAAGAGACCCAGTACTTC.

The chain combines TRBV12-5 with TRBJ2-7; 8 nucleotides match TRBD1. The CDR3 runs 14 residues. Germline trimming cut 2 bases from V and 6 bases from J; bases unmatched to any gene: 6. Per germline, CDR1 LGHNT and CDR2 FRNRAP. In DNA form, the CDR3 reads TGTGCTAGTGGTTTGAGTACAGGGGGTGGCGAGCAGTACTTC. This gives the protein CASGLSTGGGEQYF.